Shown below are 2 T cell receptor beta chains from a single sample sequenced in a study of blood T cell repertoires in COVID-19. Libraries were prepared by immunoSEQ multiplex PCR; TCRdb keeps only in-frame clonotypes and omits some of them. The repertoire includes 350,000 to 500,000 clones, approximately 90% of them detected once, and more than 0.7% sits in the top ten. What was sequenced was peripheral blood. These receptors were taken from a young man with COVID-19, enrolled during active disease.

CDR3 sequence: CATSGSTDTQYF. In nucleotides, the CDR3 is TGCGCCACGTCGGGGAGTACAGATACGCAGTATTTT. The chain uses TRBV10-2 and TRBJ2-3; a possible D gene is TRBD2 (5 bases). CDR1 WSHSY and CDR2 SAAADI come from the germline V gene. The CDR3 length is 12 residues. Trimming removed 10 bases at V and 3 bases at J, with 11 bases between.

This chain connects TRBV4-1 to TRBJ1-1; tentatively, D is TRBD1 (5 bases). The V end was cut by 1 base, the J end by 14 bases, with 14 bases between. Germline CDR1 MGHRA, CDR2 YSYEKL. The CDR3 runs 12 residues. The CDR3 is CASSQARGPSFF. The CDR3 DNA sequence: TGCGCCAGCAGCCAAGCAAGGGGCCCGAGCTTCTTT.